This entry concerns a single T cell receptor beta chain. The antigen is unknown. The data derive from a study of T cell responses to AZD1222 COVID-19 vaccine. V gave up 9 bases and J gave up 6 bases; unmatched junction bases: 8. Germline V gene data show CDR1 as SGHRS and CDR2 as YFSETQ. This CDR3 spans 13 amino acids. The table came from immunoSEQ multiplex PCR; TCRdb's copy has only in-frame clones and leaves some out. The table has around 130,000 clones, approximately 93% seen once; the top ten hold 5% to 6.5%. Findings and limits, study-wide: Across the whole spike, CD4 TCRs peaked at regions 160-218 and 743-854.

The source of this sequence is an adult in good health. The chain uses TRBV5-1 and TRBJ2-7, with 11 nucleotides matching TRBD1. The sample consisted of peripheral blood, taken on day 0 of AZD1222 vaccination. CDR3 protein: CATSGTGGSEQYF. The CDR3 DNA sequence: TGCGCCACGTCCGGGACAGGGGGAAGCGAGCAGTACTTC.